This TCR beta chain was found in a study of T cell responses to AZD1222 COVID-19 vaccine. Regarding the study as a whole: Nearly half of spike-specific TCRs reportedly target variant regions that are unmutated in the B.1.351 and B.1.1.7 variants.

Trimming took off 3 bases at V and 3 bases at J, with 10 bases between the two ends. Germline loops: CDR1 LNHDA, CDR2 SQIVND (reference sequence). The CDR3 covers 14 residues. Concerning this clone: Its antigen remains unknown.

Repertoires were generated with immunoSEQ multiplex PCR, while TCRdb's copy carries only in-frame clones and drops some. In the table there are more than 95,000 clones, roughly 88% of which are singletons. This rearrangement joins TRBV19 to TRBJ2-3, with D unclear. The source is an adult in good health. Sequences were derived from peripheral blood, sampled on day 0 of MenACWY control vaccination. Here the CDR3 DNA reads TGTGCCAGTAGTATTTATAGCCATACAGATACGCAGTATTTT. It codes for CASSIYSHTDTQYF. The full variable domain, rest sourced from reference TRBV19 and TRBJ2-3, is DGGITQSPKYLFRKEGQNVTLSCEQNLNHDAMYWYRQDPGQGLRLIYYSQIVNDFQKGDIAEGYSVSREKKESFPLTVTSAQKNPTAFYLCASSIYSHTDTQYFGPGTRLTVL.